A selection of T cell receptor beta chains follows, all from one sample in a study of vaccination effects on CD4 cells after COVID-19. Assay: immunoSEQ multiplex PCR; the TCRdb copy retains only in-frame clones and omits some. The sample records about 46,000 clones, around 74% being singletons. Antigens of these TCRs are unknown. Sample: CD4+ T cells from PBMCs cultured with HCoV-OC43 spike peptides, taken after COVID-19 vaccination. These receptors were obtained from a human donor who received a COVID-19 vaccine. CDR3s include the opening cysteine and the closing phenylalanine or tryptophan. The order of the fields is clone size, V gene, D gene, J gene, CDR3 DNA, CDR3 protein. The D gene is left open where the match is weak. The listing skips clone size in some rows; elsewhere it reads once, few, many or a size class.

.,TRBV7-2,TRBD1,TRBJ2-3,TGTGCCAGCAGCAAACAGGGGGCTACGCAGTATTTT,CASSKQGATQYF
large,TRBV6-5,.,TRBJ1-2,TGTGCCAGCAGTTACGGGACCGTCGATCCCTATGGCTACACCTTC,CASSYGTVDPYGYTF
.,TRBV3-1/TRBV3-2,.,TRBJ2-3,TGTGCCAGCAGCCAAGATTCGGCAGGGGGGTACACAGATACGCAGTATTTT,CASSQDSAGGYTDTQYF
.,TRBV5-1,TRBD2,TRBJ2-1,TGCGCCAGCAGCTCACTAGCGGGAGACTACAATGAGCAGTTCTTC,CASSSLAGDYNEQFF
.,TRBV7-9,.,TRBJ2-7,TGTGCCAGCAGCCCACATCTGAATTACGAGCAGTACTTC,CASSPHLNYEQYF
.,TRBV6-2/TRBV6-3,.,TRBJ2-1,TGTGCCAGCAGTACACTACGGGCAGGAACAAATGAGCAGTTCTTC,CASSTLRAGTNEQFF
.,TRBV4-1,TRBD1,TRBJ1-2,TGCGCCAGCACCACAGGGGGCTTTGCCAGTGGCTACACCTTC,CASTTGGFASGYTF
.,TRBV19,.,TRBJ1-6,TGTGCCAGTAGTATAGGCACAGGTACTTGGGGACCCCTCCACTTT,CASSIGTGTWGPLHF
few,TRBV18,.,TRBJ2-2,TGTGCCAGCTCACCACCTTCGGGGGAGCTGTTTTTT,CASSPPSGELFF
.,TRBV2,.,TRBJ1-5,TGTGCCAGCAGTCGGGATTATAGCAATCAGCCCCAGCATTTT,CASSRDYSNQPQHF
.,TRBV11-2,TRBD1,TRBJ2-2,TGTGCCAGCAGCTTAGGGGGACAGGCTGGGGACACCGGGGAGCTGTTTTTT,CASSLGGQAGDTGELFF
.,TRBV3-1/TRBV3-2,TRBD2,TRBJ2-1,TGTGCCAGCAGCCAAGTAACACTAGCGGGGAAAAATGAGCAGTTCTTC,CASSQVTLAGKNEQFF
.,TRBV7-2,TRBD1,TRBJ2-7,TGTGCCAGCAGCTCCGGGACAGGGCCCTACGAGCAGTACTTC,CASSSGTGPYEQYF
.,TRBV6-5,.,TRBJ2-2,TGTGCCAGCAGGGCGGGACGGCGGAACACCGGGGAGCTGTTTTTT,CASRAGRRNTGELFF
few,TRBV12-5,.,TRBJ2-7,TGTGCTAGTGGCCTTCAGGGCGGGGCCTACGAGCAGTACTTC,CASGLQGGAYEQYF
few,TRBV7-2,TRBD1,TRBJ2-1,TGTGCCAGCAGCTTAGACAGGGGAACCTACAATGAGCAGTTCTTC,CASSLDRGTYNEQFF
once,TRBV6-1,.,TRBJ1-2,TGTGCCAGCAGTGAATTTCCAGGGCCGGGAGGCTACACCTTC,CASSEFPGPGGYTF
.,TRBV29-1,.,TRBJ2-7,TGCAGCGTTGCTAGTCGGCTAGAGACGGGCGAGCAGTACTTC,CSVASRLETGEQYF
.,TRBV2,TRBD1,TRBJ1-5,TGTGCCAGCAGTGGACTGGGACAGGGAACCGTGGCCCAGCATTTT,CASSGLGQGTVAQHF
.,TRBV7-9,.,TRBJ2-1,TGTGCCAGCAGCCACGTCATTCTCATAGGCAATGAGCAGTTCTTC,CASSHVILIGNEQFF
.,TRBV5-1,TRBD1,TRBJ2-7,TGCGCCAGCAGAATGGCAGGGGGCAGAGGCGAGCAGTACTTC,CASRMAGGRGEQYF
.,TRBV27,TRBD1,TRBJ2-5,TGTGCCAGCAGCGCAACAGGGGTCCGGGGAGAGACCCAGTACTTC,CASSATGVRGETQYF
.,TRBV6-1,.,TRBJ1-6,TGTGCCAGCAGTGAAAGGGCCTATAATTCACCCCTCCACTTT,CASSERAYNSPLHF
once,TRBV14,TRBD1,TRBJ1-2,TGTGCCAGCAGCCCCTACTGGGAAGGGGGCTGGTATGGCTACACCTTC,CASSPYWEGGWYGYTF
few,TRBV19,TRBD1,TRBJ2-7,TGTGCCAGTAGTAGAGATGGACAGGCCGCCTACGAGCAGTACTTC,CASSRDGQAAYEQYF
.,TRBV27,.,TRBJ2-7,TGTGCCAGCAGTCCATACTACGAGCAGTACTTC,CASSPYYEQYF
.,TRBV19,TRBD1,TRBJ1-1,TGTGCCAGTAGTTCCGGGACAGGGGGCTGGAATGAAGCTTTCTTT,CASSSGTGGWNEAFF
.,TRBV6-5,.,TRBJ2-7,TGTGCCAGCAGTTACTCGAGTGTTGGGCTTCCCTACGAGCAGTACTTC,CASSYSSVGLPYEQYF
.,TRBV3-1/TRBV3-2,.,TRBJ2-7,TGTGCCAGCAGCCCGAACAGGGTCGAGCAGTACTTC,CASSPNRVEQYF
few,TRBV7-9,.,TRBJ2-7,TGTGCCAGCAGCTTAGCCTTCAGGGGCGACGAGCAGTACTTC,CASSLAFRGDEQYF
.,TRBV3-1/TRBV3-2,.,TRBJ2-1,TGTGCCAGCAGCCAAGACTTGTATTACAATGAGCAGTTCTTC,CASSQDLYYNEQFF
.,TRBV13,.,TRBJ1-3,TGTGCCAGCAGCTTACCTGGAAACACCATATATTTT,CASSLPGNTIYF
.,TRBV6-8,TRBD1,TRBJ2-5,TGTGCCAGCAGTAGACAGGGGGCGCGAGAGACCCAGTACTTC,CASSRQGARETQYF
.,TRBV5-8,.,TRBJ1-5,TGTGCCAGCAGCTTTTCAGGATATAGCAATCAGCCCCAGCATTTT,CASSFSGYSNQPQHF
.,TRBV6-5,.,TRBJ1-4,TGTGCCAGCAGTTCATTGATTCGGGAAAAACTGTTTTTT,CASSSLIREKLFF
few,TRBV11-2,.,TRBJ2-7,TGTGCCAGCAGTACAGGTGGCGAGCAGTACTTC,CASSTGGEQYF
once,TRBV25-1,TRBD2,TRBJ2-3,TGTGCCAGCAGAATAGCGGGAGGGCCCGTAGATACGCAGTATTTT,CASRIAGGPVDTQYF
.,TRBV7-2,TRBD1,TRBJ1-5,TGTGCCAGCAGCTGGACAGGGGGCTCAGGCAATCAGCCCCAGCATTTT,CASSWTGGSGNQPQHF
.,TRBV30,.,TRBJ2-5,TGTGCCTGGAGTAACTCGGGGGGCGGGGAGACCCAGTACTTC,CAWSNSGGGETQYF
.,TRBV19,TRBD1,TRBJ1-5,TGTGCCAGTAGTGTAGCAGGGGGCGGCAATCAGCCCCAGCATTTT,CASSVAGGGNQPQHF
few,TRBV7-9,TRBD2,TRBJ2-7,TGTGCCAGCAGCTTATACGGGGGGGGAGGCGAGCAGTACTTC,CASSLYGGGGEQYF
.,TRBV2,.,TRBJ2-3,TGTGCCAGCACTACTAGCTTCGGCACAGATACGCAGTATTTT,CASTTSFGTDTQYF
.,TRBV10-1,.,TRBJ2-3,TGCGCCAGCAGTGGTGGGGGGCACACAGATACGCAGTATTTT,CASSGGGHTDTQYF
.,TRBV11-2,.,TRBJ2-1,TGTGCCAGCAGCTTCGGACCTTCCAATGAGCAGTTCTTC,CASSFGPSNEQFF
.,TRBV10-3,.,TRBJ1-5,TGTGCCATCAGTGGCACAGGTCGGAACAATCAGCCCCAGCATTTT,CAISGTGRNNQPQHF